One sample yielded the 4 T cell receptor beta chains listed below, sequenced in a study of blood T cell repertoires in COVID-19. The table came from immunoSEQ multiplex PCR; TCRdb's copy has only in-frame clones and leaves some out. Of about 440,000 clones listed, about 87% are singletons. Material for sequencing was peripheral blood. The receptor source for this set is a woman in her forties or fifties with COVID-19, enrolled during active disease.

The chain uses TRBV5-1 and TRBJ2-5; 14 bases map to TRBD2. The CDR3 length is 16 residues. CDR1 and CDR2 (germline): SGHRS, YFSETQ. The ends lost 4 bases at V and 1 base at J; junction bases unmatched: 3. DNA of the CDR3: TGCGCCAGCAGCCCGGGACTAGCGGGGGTCCAAGAGACCCAGTACTTC. Encoded protein: CASSPGLAGVQETQYF.

The chain couples TRBV27 to TRBJ2-2; 8 bases are a match to TRBD2. There are 18 residues in the CDR3. Looked up from germline, CDR1 is MNHEY and CDR2 is SMNVEV (reference sequence). Losses at the gene ends were 7 bases for V and 0 bases for J; bases not matched to a gene: 13. DNA of the CDR3: TGTGCCAGCAAGCTCCGGGGGGGTCGACTGCCGAACACCGGGGAGCTGTTTTTT. It specifies CASKLRGGRLPNTGELFF.

The chain uses TRBV24-1 and TRBJ1-1; unclear D gene. V was shortened by 10 bases and J by 11 bases, with 13 bases between the two germline ends. The CDR3 has 10 residues. CDR1 is KGHDR and CDR2 is SFDVKD in the germline V gene. The CDR3 spells CATCHCEAFF. The CDR3 DNA reads TGTGCCACTTGTCACTGCGAGGCTTTCTTT.

This chain uses TRBV9 with TRBJ1-1; D possibly corresponds to TRBD1 (6 bases). From germline, CDR1 is SGDLS and CDR2 YYNGEE. The CDR3 totals 12 residues. V was trimmed by 4 bases and J by 7 bases, leaving 11 bases between them. The CDR3 loop reads CASSITGNEAFF. CDR3 DNA sequence: TGTGCCAGCAGCATAACAGGGAATGAAGCTTTCTTT.